This TCR beta chain was retrieved from a study of OX40 agonist ivuxolimab in advanced cancers. The overall study: Prior checkpoint blockade (anti-PD-1, anti-PD-L1 or anti-CTLA-4) was permitted; around 37% had it.

A note on this clone: What it recognizes is unknown.

CDR3 length: 16 residues. The V end lost 3 bases, the J end lost 2 bases, and 14 bases lay between the germline ends. Germline values: CDR1 SNHLY, CDR2 FYNNEI. This table comes from immunoSEQ multiplex PCR, and its TCRdb copy is limited to in-frame clones, with some not included. The sample holds about 78,000 clones, roughly 91% seen once. Broader study findings: Certain nonresponding patients likewise had low normalized T-cell clonal expansion. Expanded clones were, on average, more numerous among CD8+ T cells than CD4+. The investigators did not determine what antigen specificity the expanded peripheral T cells had.

The V call is TRBV2, the J call TRBJ2-1, with D hard to call. This specimen was CD4+ or CD8+ T cells sorted from blood, taken in a trial of the OX40 agonist ivuxolimab. The receptor was derived from an adult with an advanced solid tumor such as melanoma, head and neck, liver or kidney cancer. The CDR3 DNA is TGTGCCAGCAGTGACGGCAGGACGGCTCCCTACAATGAGCAGTTCTTC. It codes for CASSDGRTAPYNEQFF. Together with reference TRBV2 and TRBJ2-1, the CDR3 gives the full variable domain: EPEVTQTPSHQVTQMGQEVILRCVPISNHLYFYWYRQILGQKVEFLVSFYNNEISEKSEIFDDQFSVERPDGSNFTLKIRSTKLEDSAMYFCASSDGRTAPYNEQFFGPGTRLTVL.